The next 10 T cell receptor beta chains were all read from a single sample in a study of regulatory T cells in long-lasting Graves disease. The time point here: newly diagnosed GD, antithyroid drugs for less than 3 months. PBMC RNA was the source of the TCR library. Both iRepertoire HTBI primers and Arm-PCR of CDR3 regions were used to build the TCR beta libraries. TCRdb reprocessed the multiplex PCR reads via MiXCR and lists one record per CDR3 protein. The sample comprises roughly 380,000 distinct CDR3 sequences, 16% of which are singletons, and roughly 27% rests with the top ten. These data also featured in a second study, about T cells in Graves' hyperthyroidism and ophthalmopathy.

The sequences come from peripheral blood mononuclear cells (PBMCs), collected at new diagnosis, from a patient treated with antithyroid drugs. The receptors shown here come from a man aged 35-49 years with Graves disease.

This clonotype was picked up many times. V is TRBV20-1 and J is TRBJ2-5; 13 bases match TRBD2. In germline, CDR1 is DFQATT, CDR2 SNEGSKA (reference sequence). The CDR3 runs to 14 residues. The V gene end was trimmed by 3 bases and the J gene end by 4 bases; junction bases not matched to a gene: 2. The CDR3: CSARRLAGGETQYF. The CDR3 DNA sequence: TGCAGTGCTAGGAGACTAGCGGGGGGAGAGACCCAGTACTTC.

For this clonotype: This sequence may be a read error, since a much larger clone differs from it by one base. The CDR3 nucleotides read TGTGTCAGCTCCTACGGCCAAGAGACCCAGTACTTC. Its protein product is CVSSYGQETQYF. The chain uses TRBV28 and TRBJ2-5, with no clear D. Per germline, CDR1 MDHEN and CDR2 SYDVKM. The CDR3 is made up of 12 amino acids.

This clonotype was recorded at least ten times. The V call is TRBV9, the J call TRBJ2-1; TRBD2 aligns across 7 bases. Germline-derived CDR1 and CDR2 are SGDLS and YYNGEE. The CDR3 consists of 14 residues. With 3 bases clipped from V and 10 bases from J, the junction kept 10 bases outside the gene matches. The CDR3, as DNA: TGTGCCAGCAGCGCCTCCGGGACTACCCCAGAGCAGTTCTTC. Translation: CASSASGTTPEQFF.

This chain uses TRBV7-9 with TRBJ2-2, with no clear D. This CDR3 has 17 amino acids. Trimming removed 4 bases from V and 7 bases from J, with 22 bases in between. Looked up from germline, CDR1 is SEHNR and CDR2 is FQNEAQ (reference sequence). The CDR3 sequence: CASSSFGGFSRFGELFF. The CDR3 DNA sequence: TGTGCCAGCAGCTCCTTTGGCGGATTCTCTAGGTTCGGGGAGCTGTTTTTT.

The chain combines TRBV18 with TRBJ2-3; a possible D gene is TRBD2 (7 bases). Germline CDR1 KGHSH, CDR2 LQKENI. This CDR3 contains 15 residues. V was clipped by 1 base and J by 6 bases, with 14 bases between them. CDR3 residues: CASSPRGGPFDTQYF. DNA of the CDR3: TGTGCCAGCTCACCACGGGGGGGGCCGTTTGATACGCAGTATTTT.

This clonotype was detected ten times or more. CDR3 amino acids: CASSRGQSSYQPQHF. The CDR3, as DNA: TGTGCCAGCAGTCGTGGACAGTCTTCCTATCAGCCCCAGCATTTT. J is TRBJ1-5 and V is TRBV6-1, with D possibly being TRBD1 (6 bases). In germline, CDR1 is MNHNS, CDR2 SASEGT. Trimming took off 5 bases at V and 5 bases at J, with 16 bases between the two ends. CDR3 length: 15 amino acids.

In this sample, this clonotype turned up many times. CDR3 protein: CSARAGQGYWNGYTF. The CDR3, as DNA: TGCAGTGCTAGAGCGGGACAGGGGTATTGGAATGGCTACACCTTC. The chain links TRBV20-1 to TRBJ1-2, with 10 bases identical to TRBD1. CDR1 is DFQATT, CDR2 SNEGSKA, per germline (reference sequence). The CDR3 sequence is 15 residues long. The trim removed 1 base at V and 6 bases at J, leaving 8 bases unmatched.

This clonotype was detected ten times or more. This rearrangement joins TRBV28 to TRBJ1-5, with a possible D match to TRBD1 (6 bases). The CDR3 has 16 residues. CDR1 is MDHEN and CDR2 is SYDVKM in the germline V gene. Trimming stripped 4 bases from V and 2 bases from J, with 15 bases between. CDR3 amino acids: CASSSLQGRGNQPQHF. CDR3 coding DNA: TGTGCCAGCAGTTCCCTACAGGGCCGGGGCAATCAGCCCCAGCATTTT.

Ten or more counts support this clonotype. The gene calls are TRBV18 and TRBJ2-7, with D possibly matching TRBD2 (5 bases). Germline V lookup: CDR1 KGHSH, CDR2 LQKENI. The CDR3 length is 12 residues. V lost 3 bases and J 7 bases, leaving 10 bases between the germline ends. CDR3 sequence: CASSPRSGEQYF. The CDR3 bases are TGTGCCAGCTCACCGCGCTCGGGAGAGCAGTACTTC.

In its sample, this clonotype was seen many times. This sequence joins TRBV3-1 and TRBJ1-1; tentatively, D is TRBD1 (5 bases). This CDR3 contains 13 residues. V lost 1 base, J lost 5 bases, and 8 bases lay in between. Germline CDR1 reads LGHDT; CDR2 reads YNNKEL (reference sequence). This CDR3 reads CASSQVPGTEAFF. CDR3 DNA sequence: TGTGCCAGCAGCCAAGTTCCAGGGACTGAAGCTTTCTTT.